This T cell receptor (beta chain) was observed in a study of tissue T cells after allogeneic stem cell transplantation. Study conclusions and caveats: Only a limited share of tissue TCRs appeared in blood or spleen.

The assay was immunoSEQ multiplex PCR, and TCRdb's table has in-frame clones only and misses some. The sample carries around 9,100 clones, roughly 56% recorded once. About this clone: Its target is unknown.

Germline V gene lookup returns CDR1 SGHDT and CDR2 YYEEEE. The V end lost 6 bases, the J end lost 8 bases, and 14 bases lay between the germline ends. The CDR3 contains 12 residues. This chain links TRBV5-6 with TRBJ1-1; possibly TRBD1 for D (5 bases). This TCR came from a female donor over 55 with lung cancer. This specimen was tissue from the jejunum, taken at autopsy. CDR3 protein: CASTLEAGEAFF. CDR3 sequence (DNA): TGTGCCAGCACTTTGGAGGCAGGGGAAGCTTTCTTT.